This T cell receptor (beta chain) was sequenced for a study of identical twins. cDNA carried unique molecular identifiers, and a universal primer site was added by template switching. In TCRdb, the 5' RACE reads were re-called with MiXCR into one record per CDR3 protein. The profile shows 1.5 million or so distinct CDR3 sequences, about 32% of them singletons. Trimming stripped 5 bases from V and 7 bases from J, with 9 bases between. Germline V CDR1 and CDR2: MDHEN, SYDVKM. The CDR3 sequence is 11 residues long. The source of this sequence is a newborn girl in good health. J is TRBJ2-7 and V is TRBV28; no clear D gene. Sequenced sample: cord blood. The CDR3 DNA follows: TGTGCCAGCAGTCGCCAATGGGAGCAGTACTTC. It encodes CASSRQWEQYF.